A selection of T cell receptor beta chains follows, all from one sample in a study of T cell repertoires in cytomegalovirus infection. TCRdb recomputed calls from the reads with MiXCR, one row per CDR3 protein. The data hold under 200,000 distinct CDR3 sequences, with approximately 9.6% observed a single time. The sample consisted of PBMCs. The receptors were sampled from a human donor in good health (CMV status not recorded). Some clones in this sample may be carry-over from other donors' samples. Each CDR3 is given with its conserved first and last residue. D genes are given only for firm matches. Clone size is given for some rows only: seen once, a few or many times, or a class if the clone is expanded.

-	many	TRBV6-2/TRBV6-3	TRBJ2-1	TGTGCCAGCAGTTACCTAGCAGTCAATGAGCAGTTCTTC	CASSYLAVNEQFF
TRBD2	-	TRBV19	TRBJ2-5	TGTGCCAGTAGACCAAGCGGGAGGGCCCTAGGGGAGACCCAGTACTTC	CASRPSGRALGETQYF
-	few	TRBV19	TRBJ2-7	TGTGCCAGTAGTACGGATTCATACGAGCAGTACTTC	CASSTDSYEQYF
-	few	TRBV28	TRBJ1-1	TGTGCCAGCAGTTTTATAGGGAACACTGAAGCTTTCTTT	CASSFIGNTEAFF
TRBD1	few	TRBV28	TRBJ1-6	TGTGCCACCACGCCGACAGGGGTGAATAATTCACCCCTCCACTTT	CATTPTGVNNSPLHF
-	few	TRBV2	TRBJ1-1	TGTGCCAGCCGGGGGACCCATGACACTGAAGCTTTCTTT	CASRGTHDTEAFF
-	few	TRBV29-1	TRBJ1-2	TGCAGCGTTGTATGGGGTGGGGTGGGTGGCTACACCTTC	CSVVWGGVGGYTF
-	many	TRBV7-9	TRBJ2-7	TGTGCCAGCAGCTTAGACGAATCCAGAGTGTACGAGCAGTACTTC	CASSLDESRVYEQYF
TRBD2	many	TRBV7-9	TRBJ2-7	TGTGCCAGCAGCTTAGTGTCCACTAGCGGGAGTGGAGACGAGCAGTACTTC	CASSLVSTSGSGDEQYF
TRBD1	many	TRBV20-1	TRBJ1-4	TGCAGTGCTACCGGGACAGGGACCCTCCTCGGTGAAAAACTGTTTTTT	CSATGTGTLLGEKLFF
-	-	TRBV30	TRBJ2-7	TGTGCCTGGAGTGTACGTGGTAAGGAGCAGTACTTC	CAWSVRGKEQYF
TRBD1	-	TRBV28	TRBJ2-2	TGTGCCAGCAGTAAGACAGGGGGAAACACCGGGGAGCTGTTTTTT	CASSKTGGNTGELFF
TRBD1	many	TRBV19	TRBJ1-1	TGTGCCAGTAGTACCCAGGGGGGGACTGAAGCTTTCTTT	CASSTQGGTEAFF
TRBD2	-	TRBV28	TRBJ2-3	TGTGCCAGCACCCCCTCCCTAGCGGGAGATACGCAGTATTTT	CASTPSLAGDTQYF
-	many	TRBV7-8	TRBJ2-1	TGTGCCAGCAGCTACCGACAAACCTCCTACAATGAGCAGTTCTTC	CASSYRQTSYNEQFF
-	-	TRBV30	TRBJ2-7	TGTGCCTGGAGTGTAAGGCAGGGGGGCTACGAGCAGTACTTC	CAWSVRQGGYEQYF
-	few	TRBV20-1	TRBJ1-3	TGCAGTGCTAGGGTGGACACTGGAAACACCATATATTTT	CSARVDTGNTIYF
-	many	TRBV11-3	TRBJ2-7	TGTGCCAGCAGCCGTTATCGCCGGGACATCTCCTACGAGCAGTACTTC	CASSRYRRDISYEQYF
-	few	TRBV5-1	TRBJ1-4	TGCGCCAGCAGGCCTGGCGGGGGGGATGAAAAACTGTTTTTT	CASRPGGGDEKLFF